What follows are 10 T cell receptor beta chains derived from one specimen sequenced in a study of T cells in localized non-small cell lung cancer. Only in-frame clones appear in the TCRdb table, and some are missing; sequencing was by immunoSEQ multiplex PCR. The sample comprises about 59,000 clones, approximately 91% of which are singletons, and about 20% rests with the top ten. The starting material was peripheral blood, obtained before any cancer treatment. These receptors were taken from a man between 40 and 75 years old with stage I lung adenocarcinoma.

This sequence joins TRBV6-1 and TRBJ2-7, with a weak D call TRBD2 (5 bases). The CDR3 length is 15 residues. V lost 11 bases, J lost 0 bases, and 20 bases lay in between. In germline, CDR1 is MNHNS, CDR2 SASEGT. The CDR3 sequence is CAGSSGPFNSYEQYF. The CDR3 coding sequence is TGTGCCGGATCGAGCGGACCCTTCAACTCCTACGAGCAGTACTTC.

The genes are TRBV29-1 and TRBJ1-1; D gene uncertain. Germline CDR1 and CDR2: SQVTM and ANQGSEA. Trimming pared 6 bases from V and 8 bases from J, leaving 16 bases between. The CDR3 runs to 12 residues. This CDR3 reads CSVRTGSSEAFF. The CDR3 coding sequence is TGCAGCGTGCGAACCGGGTCTAGCGAAGCTTTCTTT.

The chain is built from TRBV18 and TRBJ2-4; D is unresolved. The germline gives CDR1 KGHSH, CDR2 LQKENI. Trimming cost V 3 bases and J 0 bases, with 12 bases left between them. The CDR3 runs 16 residues. CDR3 nucleotides: TGTGCCAGCTCACCGTCGGCAGGATTAGCCAAAAACATTCAGTACTTC. It codes for CASSPSAGLAKNIQYF.

The V and J genes are TRBV19 and TRBJ2-7, with 14 bases that match TRBD2. The germline V gene encodes CDR1 LNHDA and CDR2 SQIVND (reference sequence). Losses at the gene ends were 5 bases for V and 6 bases for J; bases not matched to a gene: 6. CDR3 size: 15 residues. The CDR3 sequence is CASSPTSGRAGEQYF. The CDR3 DNA reads as TGTGCCAGTAGTCCGACTAGCGGGAGGGCCGGCGAGCAGTACTTC.

The chain employs TRBV4-2 and TRBJ1-3; D ambiguous. Germline-derived CDR1 and CDR2 are LGHNA and YNFKEQ. V shed 0 bases and J shed 7 bases, with 10 bases lying between them. The CDR3 length is 14 residues. In DNA form, the CDR3 reads TGTGCCAGCAGCCAAGATCCGGACGTGAACACCATATATTTT. It encodes CASSQDPDVNTIYF.

The gene calls are TRBV7-2 and TRBJ1-2; TRBD1 matches 12 bases. The CDR3 consists of 15 residues. J lost 6 bases, V lost 5 bases, and 7 bases had no gene match. Germline V lookup: CDR1 SGHTA, CDR2 FQGNSA. The CDR3 region is CASSEGTGGAHGYTF. DNA of the CDR3: TGTGCCAGCAGCGAAGGGACAGGGGGCGCCCATGGCTACACCTTC.

The CDR3 region is CASSLGQGAYEQYF. In nucleotides, the CDR3 is TGTGCCAGCAGTTTGGGGCAGGGGGCCTACGAGCAGTACTTC. This sequence joins TRBV6-5 and TRBJ2-7; 7 bases map to TRBD1. There are 14 residues in the CDR3. Germline CDR1 and CDR2: MNHEY and SVGAGI. Trimming took 4 bases from V and 2 from J; bases not matched to a gene: 5.

J is TRBJ1-1 and V is TRBV2; possible D gene TRBD1, 5 bases. Trimming removed 5 bases from V and 0 bases from J, with 10 bases in between. The CDR3 runs to 14 residues. Germline assignment: CDR1 SNHLY and CDR2 FYNNEI. The CDR3 sequence is CASSSDSLNTEAFF. Written as DNA, the CDR3 is TGTGCCAGCAGTTCCGACAGCCTGAACACTGAAGCTTTCTTT.

This sequence joins TRBV19 and TRBJ2-2; TRBD2 matches at 7 bases. Per the germline V gene, CDR1 is LNHDA and CDR2 is SQIVND (reference sequence). This CDR3 is built from 17 residues. Trimming at V came to 2 bases and at J to 5 bases, leaving 11 bases not matched to a gene. As DNA, the CDR3 is TGTGCCAGTAGTATATATTGGGCGGGAGATAGTACCGGGGAGCTGTTTTTT. Translating gives CASSIYWAGDSTGELFF.

The chain uses TRBV5-4 and TRBJ1-1; weak D call: TRBD1 (6 bases). Trimming took 5 bases from V and 4 from J, leaving 12 bases between them. Germline V gene data show CDR1 as SGHNT and CDR2 as YYREEE (reference sequence). The CDR3 runs to 13 residues. This CDR3 reads CASREPGATEAFF. The CDR3 nucleotides are TGTGCCAGCAGAGAACCGGGGGCCACTGAAGCTTTCTTT. Drawing the rest from reference TRBV5-4 and TRBJ1-1, the complete variable domain is ETGVTQSPTHLIKTRGQQVTLRCSSQSGHNTVSWYQQALGQGPQFIFQYYREEENGRGNFPPRFSGLQFPNYSSELNVNALELDDSALYLCASREPGATEAFFGQGTRLTVV.